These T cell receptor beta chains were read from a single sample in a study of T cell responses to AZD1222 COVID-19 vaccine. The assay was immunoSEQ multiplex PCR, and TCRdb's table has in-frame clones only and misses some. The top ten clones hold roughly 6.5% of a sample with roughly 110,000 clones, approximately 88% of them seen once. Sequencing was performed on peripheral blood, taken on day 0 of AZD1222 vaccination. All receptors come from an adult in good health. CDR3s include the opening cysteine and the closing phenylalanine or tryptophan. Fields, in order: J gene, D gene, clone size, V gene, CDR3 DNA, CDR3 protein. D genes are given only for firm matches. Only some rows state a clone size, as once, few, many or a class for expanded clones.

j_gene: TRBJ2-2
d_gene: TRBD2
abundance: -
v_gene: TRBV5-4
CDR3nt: TGTGCCAGCAGCAGTGGTAGCGGGCCTACCGGGGAGCTGTTTTTT
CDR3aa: CASSSGSGPTGELFF

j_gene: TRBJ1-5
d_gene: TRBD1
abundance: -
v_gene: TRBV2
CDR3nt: TGTGCCAGCAGAGGACAGGGCGGTCAGCCCCAGCATTTT
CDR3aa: CASRGQGGQPQHF

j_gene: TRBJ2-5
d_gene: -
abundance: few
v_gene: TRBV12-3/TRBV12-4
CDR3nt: TGTGCCAGCAGTTTAAGCCTCCGTCTGGCCCAGTACTTC
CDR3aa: CASSLSLRLAQYF

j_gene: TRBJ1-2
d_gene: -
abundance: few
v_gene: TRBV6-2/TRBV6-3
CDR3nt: TGTGCCAGCAGCGAAGGACAGAACTATGGCTACACCTTC
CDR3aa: CASSEGQNYGYTF

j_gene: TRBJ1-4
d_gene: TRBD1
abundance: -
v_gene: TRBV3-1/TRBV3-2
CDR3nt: TGTGCCAGCAGCCAAGACCGGGCCCCACAGGGGTGGGGCGGAGAAAAACTGTTTTTT
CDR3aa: CASSQDRAPQGWGGEKLFF

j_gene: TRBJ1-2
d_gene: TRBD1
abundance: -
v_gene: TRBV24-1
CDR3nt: TGTGCCACCAGTCTTCCAGGGGGTCGTGGCTACACCTTC
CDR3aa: CATSLPGGRGYTF

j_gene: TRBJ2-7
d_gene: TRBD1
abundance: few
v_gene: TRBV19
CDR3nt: TGTGCCAGTAGCGATGGACAGGGGGGCTCCTACGAGCAGTACTTC
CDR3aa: CASSDGQGGSYEQYF

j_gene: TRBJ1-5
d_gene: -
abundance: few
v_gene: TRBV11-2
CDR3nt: TGTGCCAGCAGCTTAGATCCCGAGGGACAGCCCCAGCATTTT
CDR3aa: CASSLDPEGQPQHF

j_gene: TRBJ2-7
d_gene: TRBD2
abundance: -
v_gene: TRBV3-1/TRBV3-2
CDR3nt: TGTGCCAGCTCTCTACTAGCGGGCTCCTTAGAGCAGTACTTC
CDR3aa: CASSLLAGSLEQYF

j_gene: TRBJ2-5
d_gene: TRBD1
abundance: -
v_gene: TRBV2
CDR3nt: TGTGCCAGCATCAAGGACAGGCAAGAGACCCAGTACTTC
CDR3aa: CASIKDRQETQYF

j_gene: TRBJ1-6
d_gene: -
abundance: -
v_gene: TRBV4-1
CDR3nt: TGCGCCAGCAGCCAAGAATCAAGCCTCTCCTATAATTCACCCCTCCACTTT
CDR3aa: CASSQESSLSYNSPLHF

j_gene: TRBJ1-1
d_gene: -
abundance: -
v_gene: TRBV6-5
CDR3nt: TGTGCCAGCAGTTACTCGAACAGGAGGGGAACTGAAGCTTTCTTT
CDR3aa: CASSYSNRRGTEAFF

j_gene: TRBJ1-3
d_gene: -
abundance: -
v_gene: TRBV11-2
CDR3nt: TGTGCCAGCAGCTCGGGGGCCAGTGCTGGAAACACCATATATTTT
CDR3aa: CASSSGASAGNTIYF

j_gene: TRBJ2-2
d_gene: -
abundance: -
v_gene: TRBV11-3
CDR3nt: TGTGCCAGCAGCTTTTCCCAGAAGCAGAACACCGGGGAGCTGTTTTTT
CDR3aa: CASSFSQKQNTGELFF

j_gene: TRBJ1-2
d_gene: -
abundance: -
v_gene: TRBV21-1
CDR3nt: TGTGCCAGCAGCAAAGGGGGAGTGCTTAGATGGGAGGGCTACACCTTC
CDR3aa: CASSKGGVLRWEGYTF

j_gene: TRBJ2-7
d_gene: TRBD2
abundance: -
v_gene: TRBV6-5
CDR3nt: TGTGCCAGCAGCCCCGGACTAGCCGAGTCCTACGAGCAGTACTTC
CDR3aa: CASSPGLAESYEQYF

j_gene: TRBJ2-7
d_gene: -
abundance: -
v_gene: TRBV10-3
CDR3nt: TGTGCCATCAGTGGGATAGGGTCCTACGAGCAGTACTTC
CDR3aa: CAISGIGSYEQYF

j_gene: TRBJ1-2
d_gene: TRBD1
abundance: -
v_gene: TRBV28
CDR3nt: TGTGCCAGCAGTTTTGGACAGGACTATGGCTACACCTTC
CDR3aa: CASSFGQDYGYTF

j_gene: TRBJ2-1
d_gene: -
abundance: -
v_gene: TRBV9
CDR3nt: TGTGCCAGCAGCGTAGATCGGTTAACCCTGTACAATGAGCAGTTCTTC
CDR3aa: CASSVDRLTLYNEQFF

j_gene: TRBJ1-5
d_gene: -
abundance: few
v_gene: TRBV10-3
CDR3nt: TGTGCCATCAGTGGTTCGGGGGACCAAAGCAATCAGCCCCAGCATTTT
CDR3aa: CAISGSGDQSNQPQHF

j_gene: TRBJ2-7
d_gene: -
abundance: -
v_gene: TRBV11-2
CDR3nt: TGTGCCAGCAGCTTAGTCAGTTTCTACGAGCAGTACTTC
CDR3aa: CASSLVSFYEQYF

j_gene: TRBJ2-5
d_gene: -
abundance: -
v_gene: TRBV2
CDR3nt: TGTGCCAGCATGTTCCAAGAGACCCAGTACTTC
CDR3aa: CASMFQETQYF

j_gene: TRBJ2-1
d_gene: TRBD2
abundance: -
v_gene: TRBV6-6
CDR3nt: TGTGCCAGCAGTCGCGATACCGGGACTAGCGGGACTAATGAGCAGTTCTTC
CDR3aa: CASSRDTGTSGTNEQFF

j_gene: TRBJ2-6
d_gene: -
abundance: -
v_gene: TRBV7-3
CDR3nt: TGTGCCAGCAGCTTAAAGGCCCCGAATCTCCGTGGTGGCACTGGGGCCAACGTCCTGACTTTC
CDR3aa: CASSLKAPNLRGGTGANVLTF

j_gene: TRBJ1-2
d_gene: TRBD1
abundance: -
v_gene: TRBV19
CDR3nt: TGTGCCAGTAGTAGGCCCTTGGACAGGCCTAACTATGGCTACACCTTC
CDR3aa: CASSRPLDRPNYGYTF

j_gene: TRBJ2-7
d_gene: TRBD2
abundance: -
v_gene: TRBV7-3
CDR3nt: TGTGCCAGCAGCTTAGCGGGAGCCCGCGAGCAGTACTTC
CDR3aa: CASSLAGAREQYF

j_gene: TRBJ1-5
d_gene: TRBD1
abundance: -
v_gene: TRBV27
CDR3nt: TGTGCCAGCAGTATGGGACAGTTCAATCAGCCCCAGCATTTT
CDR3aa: CASSMGQFNQPQHF

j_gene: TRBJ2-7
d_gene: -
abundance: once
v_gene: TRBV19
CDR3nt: TGTGCCAGTAGTAACAGGCCTTCCTACGAGCAGTACTTC
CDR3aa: CASSNRPSYEQYF

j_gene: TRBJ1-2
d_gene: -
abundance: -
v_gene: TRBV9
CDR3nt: TGTGCCAGCAGCGTAGGAGGGTCCCTTAACTATGGCTACACCTTC
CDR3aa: CASSVGGSLNYGYTF

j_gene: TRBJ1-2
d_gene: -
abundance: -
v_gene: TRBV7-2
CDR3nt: TGTGCCAGCAGCTTAGGGGACGGCAGGCCCGGCTACACCTTC
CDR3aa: CASSLGDGRPGYTF

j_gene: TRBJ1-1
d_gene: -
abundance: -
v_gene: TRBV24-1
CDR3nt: TGTGCCACCAGTGATAGGGGTTTGGGGACTGAAGCTTTCTTT
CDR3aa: CATSDRGLGTEAFF

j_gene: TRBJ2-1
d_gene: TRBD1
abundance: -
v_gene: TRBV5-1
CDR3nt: TGCGCCAGCAGCCCGCGACAGGGTGGGGCAGGCAATGAGCAGTTCTTC
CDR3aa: CASSPRQGGAGNEQFF

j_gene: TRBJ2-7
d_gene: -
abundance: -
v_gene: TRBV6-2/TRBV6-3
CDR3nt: TGTGCCAGCAGTTACTTTACAGGGCGGAACGAGCAGTACTTC
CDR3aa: CASSYFTGRNEQYF

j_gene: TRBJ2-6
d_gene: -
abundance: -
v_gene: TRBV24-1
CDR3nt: TGTGCCACCTCAGACAGCTCTGGGGCCAACGTCCTGACTTTC
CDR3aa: CATSDSSGANVLTF

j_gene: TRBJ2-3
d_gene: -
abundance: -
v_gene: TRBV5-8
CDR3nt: TGTGCCAGCAGCTTGGGGCGGAGCGGTCACACAGATACGCAGTATTTT
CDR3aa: CASSLGRSGHTDTQYF

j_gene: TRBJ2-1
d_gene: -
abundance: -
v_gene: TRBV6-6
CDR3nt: TGTGCCAGCAGTTACGGGACTCTCTCGGGGGATGAGCAGTTCTTC
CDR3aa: CASSYGTLSGDEQFF

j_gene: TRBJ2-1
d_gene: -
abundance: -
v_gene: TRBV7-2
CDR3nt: TGTGCCAGCAGGCTGGACACTAACAATGAGCAGTTCTTC
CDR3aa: CASRLDTNNEQFF

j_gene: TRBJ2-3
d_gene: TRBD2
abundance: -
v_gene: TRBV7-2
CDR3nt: TGTGCCAGCAGCGTAACTAGCGGGAGTACGACAGATACGCAGTATTTT
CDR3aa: CASSVTSGSTTDTQYF

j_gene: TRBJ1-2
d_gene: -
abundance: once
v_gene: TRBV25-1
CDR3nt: TGTGCCAGCAGTGAATCTCCCTATGGCTACACCTTC
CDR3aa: CASSESPYGYTF

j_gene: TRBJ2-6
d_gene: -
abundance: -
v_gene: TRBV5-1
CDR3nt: TGCGCCAGCAGCTTGGGAGGGGTTGGGGCCAACGTCCTGACTTTC
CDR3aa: CASSLGGVGANVLTF

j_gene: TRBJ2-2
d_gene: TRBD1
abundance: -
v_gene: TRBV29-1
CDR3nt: TGCAGCGGTAGACAGGGGATGCGCTCCGGGGAGCTGTTTTTT
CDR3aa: CSGRQGMRSGELFF

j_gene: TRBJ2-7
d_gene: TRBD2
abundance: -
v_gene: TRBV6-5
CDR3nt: TGTGCCAGCGTTGGGGCGAGGCGGGAGGCCGAGCAGTACTTC
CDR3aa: CASVGARREAEQYF

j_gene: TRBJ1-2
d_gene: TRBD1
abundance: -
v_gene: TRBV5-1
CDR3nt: TGCGCCAGCAGCTTCGAGGGGGCACTGGATGGCTACACCTTC
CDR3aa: CASSFEGALDGYTF

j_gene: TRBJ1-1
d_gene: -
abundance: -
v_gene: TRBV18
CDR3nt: TGTGCCAGCTCACCACCTAAAGGGATCACTGAAGCTTTCTTT
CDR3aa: CASSPPKGITEAFF

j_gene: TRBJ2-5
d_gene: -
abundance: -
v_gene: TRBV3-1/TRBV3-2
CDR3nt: TGTGCCAGCAGCCCTTCTGGAAGTTGGGAGACCCAGTACTTC
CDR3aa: CASSPSGSWETQYF

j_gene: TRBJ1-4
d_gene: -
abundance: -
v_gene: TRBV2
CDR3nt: TGTGCCAGCACCAGGGGCCTTTCAACTAATGAAAAACTGTTTTTT
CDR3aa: CASTRGLSTNEKLFF

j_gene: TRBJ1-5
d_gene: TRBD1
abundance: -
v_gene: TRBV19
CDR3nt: TGTGCCAGTAGTCAACAGGGGGATCAGCCCCAGCATTTT
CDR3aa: CASSQQGDQPQHF

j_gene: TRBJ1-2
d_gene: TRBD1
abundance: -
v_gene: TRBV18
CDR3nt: TGTGCCAGCTCACCAAATCGACAGGGGGATAACTATGGCTACACCTTC
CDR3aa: CASSPNRQGDNYGYTF

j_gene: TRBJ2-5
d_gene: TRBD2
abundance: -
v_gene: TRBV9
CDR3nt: TGTGCCAGCAGCCCTGGGACTAGCGGGAACTGGCGTTCAAAAGAGACCCAGTACTTC
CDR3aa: CASSPGTSGNWRSKETQYF

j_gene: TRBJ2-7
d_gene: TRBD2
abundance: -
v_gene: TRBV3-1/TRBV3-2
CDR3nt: TGTGCCAGCAGCCAAGTGCTAGCGGGATACTACGAGCAGTACTTC
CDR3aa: CASSQVLAGYYEQYF

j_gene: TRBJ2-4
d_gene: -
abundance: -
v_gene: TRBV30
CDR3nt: TGTGCCTGGAAAGAGGGCAGCATTCAGTACTTC
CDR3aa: CAWKEGSIQYF

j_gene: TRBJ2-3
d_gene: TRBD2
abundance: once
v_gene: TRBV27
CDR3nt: TGTGCCAGCAGGCGGGAGTTGGCAGATACGCAGTATTTT
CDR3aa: CASRRELADTQYF

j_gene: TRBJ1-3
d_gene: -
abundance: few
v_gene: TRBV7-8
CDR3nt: TGTGCCAGCAGCATGGACTCTGGAAACACCATATATTTT
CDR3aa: CASSMDSGNTIYF